This T cell receptor (beta chain) was recovered during a study of cytomegalovirus exposure and HLA in healthy donors. Clones were sequenced by immunoSEQ multiplex PCR, and TCRdb holds only the in-frame ones, with some missing. The data hold about 110,000 clones, with nearly 97% observed a single time. This CDR3 is built from 17 residues. V gave up 9 bases and J gave up 4 bases, with 24 bases separating them. Germline V gene data show CDR1 as MGHDK and CDR2 as SYGVNS. The receptor was isolated from a woman aged 18-29 years in good health and CMV-seronegative. The chain links TRBV25-1 to TRBJ2-2; possibly TRBD1 for D (6 bases). The sample was PBMCs. Here the CDR3 DNA reads TGTGCCAGTATTGGGGAACCGGGACACCATCCCACCGGGGAGCTGTTTTTT. This codes for CASIGEPGHHPTGELFF.